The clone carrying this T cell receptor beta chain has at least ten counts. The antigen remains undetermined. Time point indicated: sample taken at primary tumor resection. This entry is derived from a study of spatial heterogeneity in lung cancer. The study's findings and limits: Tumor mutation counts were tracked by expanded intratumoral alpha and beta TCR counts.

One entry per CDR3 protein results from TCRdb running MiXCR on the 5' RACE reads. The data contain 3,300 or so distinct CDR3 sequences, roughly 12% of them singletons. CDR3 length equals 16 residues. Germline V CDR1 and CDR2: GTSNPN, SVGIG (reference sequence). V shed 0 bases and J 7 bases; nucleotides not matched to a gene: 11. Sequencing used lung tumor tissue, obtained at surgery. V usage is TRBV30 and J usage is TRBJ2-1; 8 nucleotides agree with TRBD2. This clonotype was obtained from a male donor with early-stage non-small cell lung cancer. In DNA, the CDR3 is TGTGCCTGGAGTGTACGGCGTGGCGGGAGGACGAATGAGCAGTTCTTC. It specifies CAWSVRRGGRTNEQFF. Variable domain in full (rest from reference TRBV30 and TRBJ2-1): SQTIHQWPATLVQPVGSPLSLECTVEGTSNPNLYWYRQAAGRGLQLLFYSVGIGQISSEVPQNLSASRPQDRQFILSSKKLLLSDSGFYLCAWSVRRGGRTNEQFFGPGTRLTVL.